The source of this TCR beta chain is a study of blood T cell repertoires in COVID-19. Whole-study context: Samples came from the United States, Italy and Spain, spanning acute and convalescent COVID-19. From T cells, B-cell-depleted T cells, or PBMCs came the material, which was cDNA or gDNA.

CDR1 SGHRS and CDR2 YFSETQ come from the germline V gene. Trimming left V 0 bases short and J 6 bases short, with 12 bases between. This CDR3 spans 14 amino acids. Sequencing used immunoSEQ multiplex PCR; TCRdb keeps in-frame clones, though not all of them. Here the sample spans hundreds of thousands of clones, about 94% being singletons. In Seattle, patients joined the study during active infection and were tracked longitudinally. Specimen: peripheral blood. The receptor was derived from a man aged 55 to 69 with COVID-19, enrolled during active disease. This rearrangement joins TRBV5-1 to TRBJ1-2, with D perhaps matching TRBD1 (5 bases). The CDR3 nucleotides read TGCGCCAGCAGCTTGGCACGGTCGGGGGATGGCTACACCTTC. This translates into CASSLARSGDGYTF.